This TCR beta chain is from a study of cytomegalovirus exposure and HLA in healthy donors. The CDR3 length is 17 residues. The germline V gene has CDR1 GTSNPN and CDR2 SVGIG (reference sequence). Study-wide findings and caveats: Later analysis showed most CMV-associated TCR beta chains appearing HLA-restricted. Associated with cytomegalovirus, according to the listing, were around 170 TCR beta chains.

Comments on this clone: Antigen unknown.

This PCR relied on a set of 60 Vbeta primers and 13 Jbeta primers. The method was immunoSEQ multiplex PCR; TCRdb's version includes in-frame clones alone and lacks a portion of them. The sample has 200,000 to 250,000 clones; approximately 88% are singletons. Donors showed nominal health when sampled, although they likely had unrecorded immune exposures. The source is a boy younger than 10 in good health and CMV-seronegative. The chain carries TRBV30 and TRBJ2-5; 11 bases are shared with TRBD2. The DNA matches TRBJ2-7 better at its end, which makes the J call doubtful. The sequencing input was PBMCs. The CDR3 is CAWSTLLAGELSYEQYF. CDR3 sequence (DNA): TGTGCCTGGAGTACTTTACTAGCGGGGGAGCTATCCTACGAGCAGTACTTC.